This T cell receptor beta chain comes out of a study of shared clonotypes between healthy human individuals. Turning to the study itself: Per donor, CD8 memory used one plate, CD8 naive used two, CD4 memory used three and CD4 naive used three. Findings and caveats of the study: Only blood was sampled; tissue repertoires likely differ. Sharing across four donors was highest in naive CD4 (around 5%) and lowest in memory CD8 (approximately 0.4%).

With respect to this clone: The target antigen is unknown.

V lost 1 base to trimming and J lost 4 bases, with 9 bases between them. The CDR3 has 14 amino acids. Germline-derived CDR1 and CDR2 are ENHRY and SYGVKD. Generated by immunoSEQ multiplex PCR, the TCRdb table keeps only in-frame clones and is missing some. This repertoire shows some 1 million clones, under 80% found once; its top ten account for about 1.5%. The CD4+ fraction was divided into a CD45RA+ naive subset and a CD45RA-negative memory subset. Sequenced material: memory CD4+ T cells sorted from blood. This sample's subset: CD45RA-negative fraction. This clonotype was sampled from a man younger than 35 in good health. V gene TRBV10-3 combines with J gene TRBJ2-3; no definite D call. In nucleotides, the CDR3 is TGTGCCATCAGTGAGTTAGCTCAGCCAGATACGCAGTATTTT. Encoded protein: CAISELAQPDTQYF.